Each of the 5 T cell receptor beta chains below was sequenced from the same sample in a study of cytomegalovirus exposure and HLA in healthy donors. The study ran its PCR with 60 Vbeta and 13 Jbeta primers. The table came from immunoSEQ multiplex PCR; TCRdb's copy has only in-frame clones and leaves some out. This repertoire includes roughly 80,000 clones. The sequenced sample was PBMCs. These receptor sequences come from a man aged 45 to 65 in good health and CMV-seropositive.

The rearrangement links TRBV30 to TRBJ1-2; D unclear. Germline V gives CDR1 GTSNPN, CDR2 SVGIG (reference sequence). This CDR3 spans 13 amino acids. The V end was cut by 6 bases, the J end by 4 bases, with 15 bases between. The CDR3 nucleotides are TGTGCCTGCCTCGACCTAAGGAGCTATGGCTACACCTTC. It encodes CACLDLRSYGYTF.

The genes are TRBV19 and TRBJ1-2, with D possibly TRBD1 on 5 matching bases. The CDR3 runs 14 residues. Deletions cut 2 bases from V and 7 bases from J, with 14 bases between. Germline V gene data show CDR1 as LNHDA and CDR2 as SQIVND (reference sequence). The CDR3 region is CASSIRGGESGYTF. CDR3 sequence (DNA): TGTGCCAGTAGTATAAGAGGAGGGGAAAGTGGCTACACCTTC.

The V and J genes are TRBV5-1 and TRBJ1-2; the match to TRBD1 covers 11 bases. V lost 3 bases, J lost 7 bases, and 5 bases stayed unmatched. Per germline, CDR1 SGHRS and CDR2 YFSETQ. The CDR3 runs to 14 residues. CDR3 loop: CASSSGQGAGGYTF. The CDR3 DNA is TGCGCCAGCAGCTCTGGACAGGGGGCGGGTGGCTACACCTTC.

The V call is TRBV7-9, the J call TRBJ2-7, with D tentatively TRBD2 (6 bases). Deletions cut 8 bases from V and 0 bases from J, with 20 bases between. This CDR3 is built from 16 residues. Germline V CDR1 and CDR2: SEHNR, FQNEAQ (reference sequence). CDR3 coding DNA: TGTGCCAGCGGCGACGCGGGGCAGGGTAGCTCCTACGAGCAGTACGTC. Translating it yields CASGDAGQGSSYEQYV.

The V call is TRBV11-2, the J call TRBJ1-2, with 7 bases matching TRBD1. The J segment lost 2 bases and the V segment lost 5 bases, leaving 5 bases of the junction unmatched. The length of the CDR3 is 14 residues. Germline V lookup: CDR1 SGHAT, CDR2 FQNNGV. The chain's CDR3 is CASSPGTANYGYTF. In DNA, the CDR3 is TGTGCCAGCAGCCCAGGGACAGCAAACTATGGCTACACCTTC.